This TCR beta chain was identified in a study of blood T cell repertoires in COVID-19. Study overall: The origin of the acute and convalescent COVID-19 samples was the United States, Italy and Spain.

The CDR3 is made up of 14 amino acids. Germline values: CDR1 MNHEY, CDR2 SVGAGI. V trimming: 6 bases; J trimming: 2 bases; junction bases outside the gene matches: 5. Original analysis: Scientists estimated how many nucleated cells there were by amplifying reference gene primers. Sequencing was performed with immunoSEQ multiplex PCR; in TCRdb, only in-frame clones are kept and a portion is missing. The V and J calls and clone size were taken over from that table, and D and trimming were inferred from the DNA. The sample consists of some 59,000 clones, more than 85% of them appearing once. V and J are TRBV6-5 and TRBJ2-3; 7 nucleotides line up with TRBD1. The clonotype originates from a man aged 45 to 65 with acute or convalescent COVID-19. The sample taken for sequencing was peripheral blood. The CDR3 bases are TGTGCCAGCAGGACAGGGACATTCACAGATACGCAGTATTTT. Translated: CASRTGTFTDTQYF.